These 22 T cell receptor beta chains originate from one sample sequenced in a study of T cells in Graves' hyperthyroidism and ophthalmopathy. TCR beta CDR3 regions were amplified from RNA. Researchers ran a first-round RT-PCR on the TCR CDR3 using the HTBI primer set. MiXCR, applied by TCRdb to the multiplex PCR reads, yields one record per CDR3 protein. The sample consists of over 350,000 distinct CDR3 sequences, over 12% of them appearing once. The specimen sequenced was blood. The receptors shown here come from a man aged 50 or older with Graves' ophthalmopathy.

The J gene is TRBJ2-3, the V gene TRBV10-3; 8 bases are shared with TRBD2. Germline CDR1 and CDR2: ENHRY and SYGVKD. Germline trimming cut 6 bases from V and 0 bases from J; bases unmatched to any gene: 5. The CDR3 runs to 15 residues. CDR3 bases: TGTGCCATCAGGAACGTAGCGGGGAGCACAGATACGCAGTATTTT. It is translated as CAIRNVAGSTDTQYF.

This clonotype has ten or more counts. The chain's CDR3 is CASSPNPGSYEQYF. The CDR3 DNA follows: TGTGCCAGCTCACCAAATCCGGGAAGCTACGAGCAGTACTTC. The chain is built from TRBV18 and TRBJ2-7; a weak D match, TRBD2 (5 bases). V was shortened by 2 bases and J by 3 bases, with 11 bases between the two germline ends. This CDR3 contains 14 residues. The germline V gene encodes CDR1 KGHSH and CDR2 LQKENI.

This clonotype was counted between two and nine times. The rearrangement uses TRBV27 and TRBJ2-7; TRBD1 aligns across 9 bases. This CDR3 is built from 14 residues. Trimming removed 5 bases from V and 2 bases from J; junction bases left unmatched: 4. Germline-derived CDR1 and CDR2 are MNHEY and SMNVEV (reference sequence). The CDR3 DNA follows: TGTGCCAGCAGTCTGACAGGGGGGCCCTACGAGCAGTACTTC. Encoded protein: CASSLTGGPYEQYF.

This clonotype showed up many times. The chain combines TRBV12-3 or TRBV12-4 with TRBJ2-7; 9 nucleotides line up with TRBD1. J was trimmed by 0 bases and V by 5 bases; bases with no gene match: 2. CDR3 length equals 14 residues. CDR3 loop: CASSGQGNSYEQYF. For the CDR3, the DNA is TGTGCCAGCAGTGGACAGGGGAACTCCTACGAGCAGTACTTC.

Ten or more counts support this clonotype. This sequence joins TRBV5-1 and TRBJ1-4; 10 positions agree with TRBD1. V lost 4 bases to trimming and J lost 0 bases; unmatched junction nucleotides: 3. This CDR3 is 16 amino acids long. Germline loops: CDR1 SGHRS, CDR2 YFSETQ. The CDR3 DNA sequence: TGCGCCAGCAGCCGACAGGGGGCGACAACTAATGAAAAACTGTTTTTT. Amino acid sequence: CASSRQGATTNEKLFF.

This clonotype appeared many times. The gene calls are TRBV2 and TRBJ2-1, with unresolved D. Germline V gene sequence: CDR1 SNHLY, CDR2 FYNNEI. The CDR3 length is 11 residues. V was shortened by 4 bases and J by 8 bases, with 6 bases between the two germline ends. As DNA, the CDR3 is TGTGCCAGCAGTGGTTCCGATGAGCAGTTCTTC. This encodes CASSGSDEQFF.

Ten or more counts support this clonotype. The rearrangement links TRBV19 to TRBJ2-5; D remains unclear. Germline CDR1 LNHDA, CDR2 SQIVND (reference sequence). Trimming cost V 6 bases and J 4 bases, with 12 bases left between them. CDR3 size: 13 residues. DNA for the CDR3: TGTGCCAGTAGCCCTTTGACCAGAGAGACCCAGTACTTC. Residues: CASSPLTRETQYF.

The table lists this clonotype with many counts. The chain links TRBV2 to TRBJ2-5; either TRBD1 or TRBD2 may supply D (5 bases each). V gave up 1 base and J gave up 11 bases, with 14 bases separating them. CDR1 and CDR2 from the germline V gene are SNHLY and FYNNEI. This CDR3 is built from 13 residues. CDR3 DNA sequence: TGTGCCAGCAGTGAAGTGAGGGGCCACGCTCAGTACTTC. The encoded protein is CASSEVRGHAQYF.

This clonotype was recorded many times. The chain couples TRBV5-1 to TRBJ2-3; the match to TRBD2 covers 13 bases. Per the germline V gene, CDR1 is SGHRS and CDR2 is YFSETQ. The CDR3 length is 17 residues. V was clipped by 4 bases and J by 6 bases; unmatched bases: 11. CDR3 nucleotides: TGCGCCAGCAGCCAAGGACTAGCGGGAGTTGGGGCCGATACGCAGTATTTT. Translating it yields CASSQGLAGVGADTQYF. Combining the CDR3 with reference TRBV5-1 and TRBJ2-3 gives the whole variable domain KAGVTQTPRYLIKTRGQQVTLSCSPISGHRSVSWYQQTPGQGLQFLFEYFSETQRNKGNFPGRFSGRQFSNSRSEMNVSTLELGDSALYLCASSQGLAGVGADTQYFGPGTRLTVL.

The gene calls are TRBV28 and TRBJ1-2; no definite D call. This CDR3 spans 16 amino acids. The V and J ends lost 6 bases and 3 bases respectively, with 20 bases between them. Germline CDR1 and CDR2: MDHEN and SYDVKM. This CDR3 is CASRPGGLTRHYGYTF. The CDR3 DNA follows: TGTGCCAGCAGGCCGGGAGGACTTACTAGACACTATGGCTACACCTTC.

This clonotype showed up many times. The rearrangement joins TRBV9 to TRBJ1-1; 12 bases align to TRBD1. The CDR3 contains 16 residues. Germline V gene sequence: CDR1 SGDLS, CDR2 YYNGEE. The V and J ends lost 2 bases and 4 bases, in that order; junction bases with no gene match: 6. The CDR3 protein is CASSVGTGGVGTEAFF. CDR3 nucleotide sequence: TGTGCCAGCAGCGTCGGGACAGGGGGCGTGGGCACTGAAGCTTTCTTT.

At least ten counts were recorded for this clonotype. The J gene is TRBJ1-2, the V gene TRBV2; 7 bases are shared with TRBD1. After removal of 7 bases from V and 6 bases from J, the junction contained 8 bases not matched to a gene. Germline V gene data show CDR1 as SNHLY and CDR2 as FYNNEI. The CDR3 sequence is 13 residues long. The CDR3, as DNA: TGTGCCAGCAATGAGGGACAGCTTGATGGCTACACCTTC. It encodes CASNEGQLDGYTF.

In its sample, this clonotype was seen many times. The J gene is TRBJ2-3, the V gene TRBV5-1; D possibly uses TRBD1 or TRBD2 (5 bases each). Germline CDR1 reads SGHRS; CDR2 reads YFSETQ. This CDR3 spans 15 amino acids. V lost 2 bases, J lost 4 bases, and 14 bases lay in between. The DNA of the CDR3 is TGCGCCAGCAGCTTAGAGGGGAGTAAGCCAGATACGCAGTATTTT. Residues: CASSLEGSKPDTQYF.

V and J are TRBV28 and TRBJ2-1; D may be TRBD2 (6 bases). Trimming left V 2 bases short and J 12 bases short, with 11 bases between. This CDR3 contains 12 residues. Germline V gene lookup returns CDR1 MDHEN and CDR2 SYDVKM. The CDR3 reads CASSLVGRRQFF. The CDR3 DNA reads TGTGCCAGCAGTTTAGTGGGGAGGCGGCAGTTCTTC.

The genes are TRBV6-1 and TRBJ2-7; 9 nucleotides align to TRBD2. This CDR3 is 15 amino acids long. Germline V lookup: CDR1 MNHNS, CDR2 SASEGT. With 6 bases clipped from V and 6 bases from J, the junction kept 12 bases outside the gene matches. The CDR3 nucleotides read TGTGCCAGCAGAAACTACTTGGCGGGAGGGCCCGAGCAGTACTTC. It specifies CASRNYLAGGPEQYF.

The J gene is TRBJ2-3, the V gene TRBV25-1; TRBD2 might be the D (6 bases). The CDR3 covers 13 residues. Trimming shortened V by 6 bases and J by 1 base, and 8 bases separated the two germline ends. CDR1 and CDR2 from the germline V gene are MGHDK and SYGVNS. The CDR3 is CASRERGTDTQYF. In DNA, the CDR3 is TGTGCCAGCAGGGAGCGGGGCACAGATACGCAGTATTTT.

This chain uses TRBV29-1 with TRBJ1-6, with TRBD1 matching 9 bases. Trimming cost V 5 bases and J 7 bases; bases outside gene matches: 3. CDR1 is SQVTM, CDR2 ANQGSEA, per germline. This CDR3 is 13 amino acids long. The CDR3 loop is CSVRTGVNSPLHF. The CDR3 DNA reads TGCAGCGTTCGGACAGGGGTAAATTCACCCCTCCACTTT. Full variable domain (remainder filled in from reference TRBV29-1 and TRBJ1-6): SAVISQKPSRDICQRGTSLTIQCQVDSQVTMMFWYRQQPGQSLTLIATANQGSEATYESGFVIDKFPISRPNLTFSTLTVSNMSPEDSSIYLCSVRTGVNSPLHFGNGTRLTVT.

This clonotype was seen repeatedly, ten times or more. The chain has TRBV12-3 or TRBV12-4 and TRBJ1-5; 7 bases line up with TRBD1. V gave up 6 bases and J gave up 3 bases; unmatched junction bases: 8. This CDR3 has 15 amino acids. CDR3 coding DNA: TGTGCCAGCAGCCGTAACAGGGGTCCCAATCAGCCCCAGCATTTT. It yields the protein CASSRNRGPNQPQHF.

The table lists this clonotype with a few counts. J is TRBJ2-1 and V is TRBV7-9; 15 bases fit TRBD2. The CDR3 sequence is 17 residues long. Trimming at V came to 3 bases and at J to 7 bases, leaving 7 bases not matched to a gene. Germline lookup yields CDR1 SEHNR and CDR2 FQNEAQ (reference sequence). The DNA for the CDR3 is TGTGCCAGCAGCTTCCCCCCCGGGACTAGCGGGAGGAATGAGCAGTTCTTC. Translated, it gives CASSFPPGTSGRNEQFF.

The V call is TRBV27, the J call TRBJ2-1; a possible D gene is TRBD1 (6 bases). Trimming took off 5 bases at V and 3 bases at J, with 14 bases between the two ends. The CDR3 is made up of 15 amino acids. Per the germline V gene, CDR1 is MNHEY and CDR2 is SMNVEV (reference sequence). In nucleotides, the CDR3 is TGTGCCAGCAGTCGGACAGCGTCTAACTACAATGAGCAGTTCTTC. Its translation: CASSRTASNYNEQFF.

At least ten counts were recorded for this clonotype. The chain is built from TRBV2 and TRBJ2-1; 10 nucleotides align to TRBD2. CDR3 length: 17 amino acids. Per the germline V gene, CDR1 is SNHLY and CDR2 is FYNNEI. With V trimmed by 2 bases and J by 4 bases, 8 bases remained unmatched. The CDR3 DNA reads as TGTGCCAGCAGTGAATGGGAAACTAGCGGGAAGTACAATGAGCAGTTCTTC. Translation: CASSEWETSGKYNEQFF. Combining the CDR3 with reference TRBV2 and TRBJ2-1 gives the whole variable domain EPEVTQTPSHQVTQMGQEVILRCVPISNHLYFYWYRQILGQKVEFLVSFYNNEISEKSEIFDDQFSVERPDGSNFTLKIRSTKLEDSAMYFCASSEWETSGKYNEQFFGPGTRLTVL.

This clonotype was observed at least ten times. This chain uses TRBV12-3 or TRBV12-4 with TRBJ2-1; D is undetermined. This CDR3 is built from 14 residues. The V end was cut by 3 bases, the J end by 6 bases, with 12 bases between. The CDR3 DNA reads TGTGCCAGCAGTTTGAGCTTTACTGGCAATGAGCAGTTCTTC. Translation gives CASSLSFTGNEQFF.